Listed below are T cell receptor beta chains from one sample, sequenced in a study of PD-1 blockade in classical Hodgkin lymphoma. The repertoire was sequenced with immunoSEQ multiplex PCR; TCRdb's copy has only in-frame clones and lacks some. The sample records some 65,000 clones, 71% being singletons. Sequenced here: peripheral blood mononuclear cells (PBMCs), sampled before the second cycle of nivolumab. Source of these receptors: a human donor with classical Hodgkin lymphoma. Each CDR3 is given with its conserved first and last residue. D genes are given only for firm matches. Clone size is stated in some rows and not others, as once, few, many or a class when expanded.

cdr3_aa: CASSPEGPQPQHF
cdr3_nt: TGCGCCAGCAGCCCCGAGGGTCCCCAGCCCCAGCATTTT
clone_size: .
v_call: TRBV5-1
j_call: TRBJ1-5
d_call: .

cdr3_aa: CASSPARGSNQPQHF
cdr3_nt: TGTGCCAGCAGCCCAGCAAGGGGTAGCAATCAGCCCCAGCATTTT
clone_size: .
v_call: TRBV6-5
j_call: TRBJ1-5
d_call: .

cdr3_aa: CASSQGGQGVTFF
cdr3_nt: TGTGCCAGCAGTCAAGGGGGACAGGGAGTAACTTTCTTT
clone_size: few
v_call: TRBV25-1
j_call: TRBJ1-1
d_call: TRBD1

cdr3_aa: CASSVQPGTGDSGANVLTF
cdr3_nt: TGTGCCAGCAGTGTACAGCCCGGGACAGGGGACTCTGGGGCCAACGTCCTGACTTTC
clone_size: .
v_call: TRBV28
j_call: TRBJ2-6
d_call: TRBD1

cdr3_aa: CASSDSIGGGGNQPQHF
cdr3_nt: TGTGCCAGCAGTGACTCTATCGGCGGCGGCGGCAATCAGCCCCAGCATTTT
clone_size: few
v_call: TRBV6-4
j_call: TRBJ1-5
d_call: .

cdr3_aa: CSVALRGFGNTIYF
cdr3_nt: TGCAGCGTTGCGTTGCGGGGGTTTGGAAACACCATATATTTT
clone_size: few
v_call: TRBV29-1
j_call: TRBJ1-3
d_call: .

cdr3_aa: CASSPTTGVSPGGYTF
cdr3_nt: TGTGCCAGCTCACCCACGACAGGGGTCTCCCCTGGGGGCTACACCTTC
clone_size: .
v_call: TRBV18
j_call: TRBJ1-2
d_call: TRBD1

cdr3_aa: CASGGQTNYGYTF
cdr3_nt: TGTGCCAGTGGGGGACAGACGAACTATGGCTACACCTTC
clone_size: .
v_call: TRBV9
j_call: TRBJ1-2
d_call: TRBD1

cdr3_aa: CASYSGGGNNQPQHF
cdr3_nt: TGTGCCAGCTATTCGGGGGGGGGAAACAATCAGCCCCAGCATTTT
clone_size: few
v_call: TRBV21-1
j_call: TRBJ1-5
d_call: .

cdr3_aa: CASSPGTGGTGELFF
cdr3_nt: TGTGCCAGCAGTCCCGGGACCGGCGGCACCGGGGAGCTGTTTTTT
clone_size: few
v_call: TRBV2
j_call: TRBJ2-2
d_call: .

cdr3_aa: CASSVSLSTGELFF
cdr3_nt: TGTGCCAGCAGTGTTTCCCTCAGCACCGGGGAGCTGTTTTTT
clone_size: .
v_call: TRBV6-5
j_call: TRBJ2-2
d_call: .

cdr3_aa: CASSPSPRETQYF
cdr3_nt: TGTGCCAGCAGCCCGAGCCCCCGGGAGACCCAGTACTTC
clone_size: medium-sized
v_call: TRBV7-7
j_call: TRBJ2-5
d_call: .

cdr3_aa: CASSLEDEGETQYF
cdr3_nt: TGTGCCAGCAGCTTGGAAGATGAGGGGGAGACCCAGTACTTC
clone_size: .
v_call: TRBV7-9
j_call: TRBJ2-5
d_call: .

cdr3_aa: CASSLSARVAGYTF
cdr3_nt: TGTGCCAGCAGTTTATCGGCCAGGGTGGCTGGCTACACCTTC
clone_size: .
v_call: TRBV27
j_call: TRBJ1-2
d_call: .

cdr3_aa: CASGLTLDGTLHTGELFF
cdr3_nt: TGTGCTAGTGGTTTGACCCTAGACGGGACCTTACACACCGGGGAGCTGTTTTTT
clone_size: .
v_call: TRBV12-5
j_call: TRBJ2-2
d_call: .

cdr3_aa: CASSSIIGALTGYTF
cdr3_nt: TGTGCCAGCAGTTCCATCATCGGGGCCCTAACGGGCTACACCTTC
clone_size: .
v_call: TRBV6-6
j_call: TRBJ1-2
d_call: .

cdr3_aa: CASSPDRAEQYF
cdr3_nt: TGCGCCAGCAGCCCGGACAGGGCCGAGCAGTACTTC
clone_size: .
v_call: TRBV5-1
j_call: TRBJ2-7
d_call: TRBD1

cdr3_aa: CASSPFEGARGYTF
cdr3_nt: TGTGCCAGCAGCCCTTTTGAGGGGGCGAGGGGCTACACCTTC
clone_size: .
v_call: TRBV9
j_call: TRBJ1-2
d_call: TRBD1

cdr3_aa: CASSLLGSVASEQFF
cdr3_nt: TGTGCCAGCAGTTTATTGGGGTCTGTCGCCAGTGAGCAGTTCTTC
clone_size: .
v_call: TRBV27
j_call: TRBJ2-1
d_call: .

cdr3_aa: CASSLMVSSYNEQFF
cdr3_nt: TGCGCCAGCAGCTTGATGGTGAGCTCCTACAATGAGCAGTTCTTC
clone_size: .
v_call: TRBV5-1
j_call: TRBJ2-1
d_call: .

cdr3_aa: CASSLTVGGTYEQYF
cdr3_nt: TGTGCCAGCAGCTTAACCGTGGGGGGGACCTACGAGCAGTACTTC
clone_size: .
v_call: TRBV7-2
j_call: TRBJ2-7
d_call: TRBD2

cdr3_aa: CASSPESGGNQPQHF
cdr3_nt: TGTGCCAGCAGCCCCGAATCAGGGGGCAATCAGCCCCAGCATTTT
clone_size: .
v_call: TRBV7-2
j_call: TRBJ1-5
d_call: .

cdr3_aa: CASSSGQGGQADTQYF
cdr3_nt: TGCGCCAGCAGCTCTGGACAGGGGGGGCAGGCAGATACGCAGTATTTT
clone_size: .
v_call: TRBV5-1
j_call: TRBJ2-3
d_call: TRBD1

cdr3_aa: CASSLVQGANQPQHF
cdr3_nt: TGTGCCAGCAGTTTAGTACAGGGCGCGAATCAGCCCCAGCATTTT
clone_size: once
v_call: TRBV28
j_call: TRBJ1-5
d_call: .

cdr3_aa: CSVEVGIGTETYNEQFF
cdr3_nt: TGCAGCGTTGAAGTGGGAATTGGGACAGAGACATACAATGAGCAGTTCTTC
clone_size: .
v_call: TRBV29-1
j_call: TRBJ2-1
d_call: TRBD1

cdr3_aa: CSVGGDSGQPQHF
cdr3_nt: TGCAGCGTGGGCGGGGACAGCGGACAGCCCCAGCATTTT
clone_size: .
v_call: TRBV29-1
j_call: TRBJ1-5
d_call: TRBD1

cdr3_aa: CASSSVGGGYEQYF
cdr3_nt: TGTGCCAGCAGTTCCGTCGGGGGGGGCTACGAGCAGTACTTC
clone_size: .
v_call: TRBV27
j_call: TRBJ2-7
d_call: TRBD2

cdr3_aa: CASSDGLTAYNEQFF
cdr3_nt: TGCGCCAGCAGCGATGGGCTGACAGCGTACAATGAGCAGTTCTTC
clone_size: few
v_call: TRBV5-1
j_call: TRBJ2-1
d_call: .

cdr3_aa: CASTGTGVTEAFF
cdr3_nt: TGTGCCAGCACCGGGACAGGGGTCACTGAAGCTTTCTTT
clone_size: .
v_call: TRBV6-1
j_call: TRBJ1-1
d_call: TRBD1